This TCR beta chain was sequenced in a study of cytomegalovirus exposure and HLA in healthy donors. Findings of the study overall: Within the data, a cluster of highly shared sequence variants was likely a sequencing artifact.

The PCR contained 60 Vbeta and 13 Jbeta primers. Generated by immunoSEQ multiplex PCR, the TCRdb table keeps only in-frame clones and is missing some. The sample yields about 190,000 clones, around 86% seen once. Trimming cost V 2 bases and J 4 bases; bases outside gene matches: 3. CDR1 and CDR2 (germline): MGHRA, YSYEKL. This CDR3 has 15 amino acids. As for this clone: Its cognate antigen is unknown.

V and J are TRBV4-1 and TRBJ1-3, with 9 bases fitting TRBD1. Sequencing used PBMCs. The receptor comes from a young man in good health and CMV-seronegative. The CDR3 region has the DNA TGCGCCAGCAGCCAAACCGGGACAGGGGGAAACACCATATATTTT. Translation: CASSQTGTGGNTIYF.